Each of the 25 T cell receptor beta chains below was sequenced from the same sample in a study of T cells in narcolepsy (dated by TCRdb to between 2017 and 2018). Library construction relied on the immunoSEQ multiplex PCR assay. The table comes from immuneACCESS by way of TCRdb, which keeps in-frame sequences with V and J called. Part of the clones is missing from these tables; in studies checked, under half for an unresolved V gene and the rest for unknown reasons. For this sample the table gives 25,000 to 35,000 clones, of which roughly 88% were detected only once. Around 1.2% of the sample is held by the ten biggest clonotypes. Material for sequencing was CD45RA- memory CD4+ T cells from PBMCs. Read against the paper, the sample's cell subset or site label means: memory T cells sorted ex vivo from peripheral blood. The receptors were sampled from a human donor with narcolepsy.

The chain has TRBV30 and TRBJ2-4; a possible D gene is TRBD2 (6 bases). This CDR3 is built from 14 residues. Germline V CDR1 and CDR2: GTSNPN, SVGIG (reference sequence). V lost 0 bases and J 8 bases, leaving 14 bases between the germline ends. CDR3 nucleotide sequence: TGTGCCTGGAGTGTCGGAGGGATGGGTTACATTCAGTACTTC. Translated: CAWSVGGMGYIQYF.

V is TRBV4-2 and J is TRBJ2-7; 9 nucleotides match TRBD2. This CDR3 has 15 amino acids. J lost 1 base, V lost 4 bases, and 5 bases had no gene match. CDR1 and CDR2 from the germline V gene are LGHNA and YNFKEQ. This CDR3 is CASSPETSGSYEQYF. CDR3 sequence (DNA): TGTGCCAGCAGCCCCGAGACTAGCGGATCCTACGAGCAGTACTTC.

The chain employs TRBV19 and TRBJ2-3, with 8 bases fitting TRBD2. Germline loops: CDR1 LNHDA, CDR2 SQIVND (reference sequence). Unmatched junction bases numbered 10, after V lost 4 bases and J lost 7 bases. The CDR3 totals 15 residues. In DNA, the CDR3 is TGTGCCAGTAGTAATCAACGGGGGGGCATGAATACGCAGTATTTT. Its protein is CASSNQRGGMNTQYF.

The genes are TRBV15 and TRBJ1-5, with 8 bases identical to TRBD1. CDR1 is LNHNV, CDR2 YYDKDF, per germline (reference sequence). The trim removed 4 bases at V and 3 bases at J, leaving 2 bases unmatched. This CDR3 spans 14 amino acids. The DNA of the CDR3 is TGTGCCACCAGCAAGGGACAGGTCAATCAGCCCCAGCATTTT. Protein: CATSKGQVNQPQHF.

In its sample, this clone was seen once. The V gene is TRBV19, the J gene TRBJ1-6; TRBD1 matches 8 bases. CDR1 and CDR2 from the germline V gene are LNHDA and SQIVND (reference sequence). The V segment lost 3 bases and the J segment 9 bases; nucleotides outside the gene matches: 7. This CDR3 is 15 amino acids long. CDR3 DNA: TGTGCCAGTAGTATTCAACAGGGGGACGGTTCACCCCTCCACTTT. Translated: CASSIQQGDGSPLHF.

The chain recombines TRBV30 with TRBJ2-7; 10 positions agree with TRBD1. CDR3 length: 12 residues. The junction had 4 bases not matched to a gene; V was cut back by 5 bases and J by 6 bases. Per the germline V gene, CDR1 is GTSNPN and CDR2 is SVGIG (reference sequence). CDR3 in DNA: TGTGCCTGGGGGACAGGGGTTGCCGAGCAGTACTTC. As protein: CAWGTGVAEQYF.

The V gene is TRBV10-2, the J gene TRBJ1-4; D is unclear. This CDR3 region has 14 residues. Trimming removed 7 bases from V and 0 bases from J, with 9 bases in between. Germline loops: CDR1 WSHSY, CDR2 SAAADI. This chain's CDR3 is CASKVGATNEKLFF. The CDR3 DNA follows: TGCGCCAGCAAAGTCGGAGCAACTAATGAAAAACTGTTTTTT.

This clone has a single count. V gene TRBV14 combines with J gene TRBJ1-2, with D unresolved. From germline, CDR1 is SGHDN and CDR2 FVKESK. CDR3 length: 14 amino acids. The V gene lost 4 bases and the J gene lost 4 bases, with 13 bases spanning the gap. The CDR3 sequence: CASSRAGGRYGYTF. Written as DNA, the CDR3 is TGTGCCAGCAGCCGCGCAGGCGGGCGCTATGGCTACACCTTC.

This sequence joins TRBV6-5 and TRBJ2-7, with D uncertain. The V end lost 7 bases, the J end lost 5 bases, and 12 bases lay between the germline ends. Germline V gene sequence: CDR1 MNHEY, CDR2 SVGAGI. This CDR3 has 12 amino acids. The CDR3 bases are TGTGCCAGCACCCGAGGATTCCACGAGCAGTACTTC. Protein sequence: CASTRGFHEQYF.

The V call is TRBV9, the J call TRBJ1-4; 7 bases match TRBD1. The J segment lost 8 bases and the V segment lost 4 bases, leaving 14 bases of the junction unmatched. This CDR3 spans 16 amino acids. CDR1 SGDLS and CDR2 YYNGEE come from the germline V gene. The CDR3 coding sequence is TGTGCCAGCAGCCCTTACCTTACAGGGGTGGGCGAAAAACTGTTTTTT. It encodes CASSPYLTGVGEKLFF.

V and J are TRBV6-5 and TRBJ2-7; perhaps TRBD2 as D (5 bases). The V end was cut by 8 bases, the J end by 3 bases, with 14 bases between. The V gene's germline CDR1 is MNHEY and CDR2 SVGAGI. This CDR3 has 13 amino acids. The chain's CDR3 is CASADYQNYEQYF. In DNA, the CDR3 is TGTGCCAGCGCAGACTACCAGAACTACGAGCAGTACTTC.

The genes are TRBV11-2 and TRBJ1-2; 10 bases line up with TRBD1. CDR1 and CDR2 (germline): SGHAT, FQNNGV. This CDR3 comprises 15 residues. Unmatched junction bases numbered 11, after V lost 5 bases and J lost 8 bases. The CDR3 reads CASSAPWGQGKGYTF. The CDR3 coding sequence is TGTGCCAGCAGCGCACCCTGGGGACAGGGGAAAGGCTACACCTTC. Filled out from reference TRBV11-2 and TRBJ1-2, the complete variable domain reads EAGVAQSPRYKIIEKRQSVAFWCNPISGHATLYWYQQILGQGPKLLIQFQNNGVVDDSQLPKDRFSAERLKGVDSTLKIQPAKLEDSAVYLCASSAPWGQGKGYTFGSGTRLTVV.

The chain uses TRBV7-7 and TRBJ2-2; 8 bases agree with TRBD2. Germline V lookup: CDR1 SSHAT, CDR2 FNYEAQ (reference sequence). This CDR3 is built from 15 residues. V shed 4 bases and J 6 bases; nucleotides not matched to a gene: 7. CDR3 sequence reads: CASSSGRAYAGELFF. The CDR3 bases are TGTGCCAGCAGCTCCGGGAGGGCCTACGCCGGGGAGCTGTTTTTT.

This clone has a single count. The chain links TRBV19 to TRBJ2-4; weak D call: TRBD2 (5 bases). CDR1 and CDR2 from the germline V gene are LNHDA and SQIVND (reference sequence). Trimming took off 6 bases at V and 8 bases at J, with 14 bases between the two ends. The CDR3 extends over 13 amino acids. CDR3: CASRTSMEDIQYF. In nucleotides, the CDR3 is TGTGCCAGTAGGACCTCGATGGAGGACATTCAGTACTTC.

The J gene is TRBJ1-1, the V gene TRBV28; 9 bases map to TRBD1. The germline V gene encodes CDR1 MDHEN and CDR2 SYDVKM. V was clipped by 11 bases and J by 5 bases; unmatched bases: 9. This CDR3 spans 13 amino acids. CDR3 amino acids: CAARGQGWTEAFF. Written as DNA, the CDR3 is TGTGCCGCCCGGGGACAGGGATGGACTGAAGCTTTCTTT.

The rearrangement joins TRBV5-8 to TRBJ2-5, with 13 bases lining up with TRBD2. The CDR3 sequence is 17 residues long. Germline V gene lookup returns CDR1 SGHTS and CDR2 YDEGEE. V shed 4 bases, J shed 2 bases, and the junction held 8 bases outside the gene matches. The DNA for the CDR3 is TGTGCCAGCAGCCAGGGACTAGCGGGGTCGGGTCAAGAGACCCAGTACTTC. It translates to CASSQGLAGSGQETQYF.

V gene TRBV13 combines with J gene TRBJ2-3; tentatively, D is TRBD2 (6 bases). Germline CDR1 reads PRHDT; CDR2 reads FYEKMQ (reference sequence). The ends were cut back, 3 bases at V and 0 bases at J, with 7 bases in the middle. This CDR3 has 14 amino acids. CDR3 DNA: TGTGCCAGCAGCTTCGGGACTAGCACAGATACGCAGTATTTT. The encoded protein is CASSFGTSTDTQYF.

This clone was detected once. This chain joins TRBV9 and TRBJ2-1; D is ambiguous. The CDR3 sequence is 15 residues long. Germline CDR1 is SGDLS and CDR2 is YYNGEE. Trimming removed 3 bases at V and 7 bases at J, with 17 bases between. The CDR3 loop reads CASSDAGSFANEQFF. For the CDR3, the DNA is TGTGCCAGCAGCGACGCCGGTTCCTTTGCAAATGAGCAGTTCTTC. Based on the CDR3 plus reference TRBV9 and TRBJ2-1, the full variable domain is DSGVTQTPKHLITATGQRVTLRCSPRSGDLSVYWYQQSLDQGLQFLIQYYNGEERAKGNILERFSAQQFPDLHSELNLSSLELGDSALYFCASSDAGSFANEQFFGPGTRLTVL.

The rearrangement uses TRBV5-1 and TRBJ2-2; TRBD1 might be the D (5 bases). Germline V CDR1 and CDR2: SGHRS, YFSETQ. Trimming removed 6 bases at V and 0 bases at J, with 21 bases between. The CDR3 covers 18 residues. The CDR3 region is CASTLFTGRLANTGELFF. The CDR3 DNA sequence: TGCGCCAGCACCCTCTTCACAGGCAGGCTCGCGAACACCGGGGAGCTGTTTTTT.

The V and J genes are TRBV7-2 and TRBJ2-5; 9 bases fit TRBD1. This CDR3 has 14 amino acids. Germline trimming cut 5 bases from V and 5 bases from J; bases unmatched to any gene: 6. Germline V gene sequence: CDR1 SGHTA, CDR2 FQGNSA. As DNA, the CDR3 is TGTGCCAGCAGCCGGACAGGGGTCGCGGAGACCCAGTACTTC. This encodes CASSRTGVAETQYF.

CDR3 sequence: CASEAMPSTGELFF. DNA of the CDR3: TGCGCCAGCGAAGCGATGCCAAGCACCGGGGAGCTGTTTTTT. V usage is TRBV5-1 and J usage is TRBJ2-2, with no clear D. Trimming stripped 7 bases from V and 4 bases from J, with 14 bases between. The germline gives CDR1 SGHRS, CDR2 YFSETQ. The CDR3 loop spans 14 amino acids. Full variable domain (outside the CDR3, taken from reference TRBV5-1 and TRBJ2-2): KAGVTQTPRYLIKTRGQQVTLSCSPISGHRSVSWYQQTPGQGLQFLFEYFSETQRNKGNFPGRFSGRQFSNSRSEMNVSTLELGDSALYLCASEAMPSTGELFFGEGSRLTVL.

The chain uses TRBV4-3 and TRBJ2-5, with D maybe TRBD2 (5 bases). Trimming took off 0 bases at V and 6 bases at J, with 14 bases between the two ends. The CDR3 is 15 amino acids. Germline values: CDR1 LGHNA, CDR2 YSLEER. The CDR3 DNA reads TGCGCCAGCAGCCAAGATGCGGGTAGGGCGAAGACCCAGTACTTC. Its translation: CASSQDAGRAKTQYF.

Note on this clone: The germline gene is not matched at one end of the junction; a read error may be the cause. This chain uses TRBV6-5 with TRBJ1-1, with D hard to call. The length of the CDR3 is 13 residues. Germline values: CDR1 MNHEY, CDR2 SVGAGI. CDR3 sequence (DNA): TGTGCCAGCCGAGGTGTGGGGAACGCTGAAGCTTTCTTT. This gives the protein CASRGVGNAEAFF.

This clone appeared once. V is TRBV5-1 and J is TRBJ2-3; 10 bases align to TRBD2. CDR1 and CDR2 from the germline V gene are SGHRS and YFSETQ. The CDR3 is 17 amino acids. The V segment lost 5 bases and the J segment 6 bases; nucleotides outside the gene matches: 15. The CDR3 nucleotides read TGCGCCAGCAGTCCCACAGCGGGAGGGCCTTTTTCGGATACGCAGTATTTT. It yields the protein CASSPTAGGPFSDTQYF.

The J gene is TRBJ1-5, the V gene TRBV9; D is perhaps TRBD1 (6 bases). This CDR3 has 15 residues. Between the trimmed V and J ends, which lost 1 base and 0 bases, there was a span of 8 bases. Germline CDR1 SGDLS, CDR2 YYNGEE. The CDR3 loop is CASSVSGDSNQPQHF. In nucleotides, the CDR3 is TGTGCCAGCAGCGTATCAGGGGATAGCAATCAGCCCCAGCATTTT.